Given below is one TCR beta chain in context. Indicated treatment: over 15 received Ad26.COV2.S at low or high dose, single or two shots; five or six received placebo; per-sample allocation not given. Collection of samples fell on day 63 after the first vaccine or placebo injection. The data are from a study of Ad26.COV2.S vaccination and SARS-CoV-2 variants. About the research overall: Each vaccinee took Ad26.COV2.S intramuscularly, once or twice 56 days apart.

Sequencing used immunoSEQ multiplex PCR; TCRdb keeps in-frame clones, though not all of them. The sample carries over 200,000 clones, more than 75% recorded once. Sample: peripheral blood, taken in a trial of Ad26.COV2.S vaccine versus placebo. The receptor's source is a person aged 18-60 years who received the Ad26.COV2.S COVID-19 vaccine or a placebo.

CDR3 loop: CASSRGLAGVYNEQFF. CDR3 coding DNA: TGCGCCAGCAGCCGCGGACTAGCGGGAGTCTACAATGAGCAGTTCTTC. This rearrangement joins TRBV4-1 to TRBJ2-1, with 13 bases lining up with TRBD2. This CDR3 is 16 amino acids long. The V gene end was trimmed by 4 bases and the J gene end by 3 bases; junction bases not matched to a gene: 3. CDR1 is MGHRA, CDR2 YSYEKL, per germline.